The 14 T cell receptor beta chains below come from one sample, sequenced in a study of blood T cell repertoires in COVID-19. Libraries were prepared by immunoSEQ multiplex PCR; TCRdb keeps only in-frame clonotypes and omits some of them. The sample holds about 400,000 clones, roughly 90% seen once. Sequencing input: peripheral blood. Receptors originate from a man between 40 and 49 years old with acute or convalescent COVID-19.

The J gene is TRBJ1-2, the V gene TRBV27; 8 nucleotides agree with TRBD1. The CDR3 spans 15 residues. Germline CDR1 MNHEY, CDR2 SMNVEV (reference sequence). V was clipped by 2 bases and J by 4 bases; unmatched bases: 6. CDR3 region: CASSLRTGTIYGYTF. In nucleotides, the CDR3 is TGTGCCAGCAGTTTACGGACAGGGACAATCTATGGCTACACCTTC.

The chain is built from TRBV4-3 and TRBJ1-6; unclear D gene. Germline assignment: CDR1 LGHNA and CDR2 YSLEER. This CDR3 spans 15 amino acids. Trimming shortened V by 0 bases and J by 6 bases, and 9 bases separated the two germline ends. CDR3 nucleotide sequence: TGCGCCAGCAGCCAAGACTACAACAGTAATTCACCCCTCCACTTT. Translating gives CASSQDYNSNSPLHF.

The CDR3 is CASSPQGSGGYFYGYTF. The CDR3 DNA reads TGTGCCAGCAGTCCCCAGGGGTCCGGAGGATACTTCTATGGCTACACCTTC. V usage is TRBV6-6 and J usage is TRBJ1-2; tentative D call: TRBD1 (6 bases). Trimming pared 5 bases from V and 4 bases from J, leaving 23 bases between. The CDR3 spans 17 residues. Per the germline V gene, CDR1 is MNHNY and CDR2 is SVGAGI (reference sequence).

V usage is TRBV27 and J usage is TRBJ2-7, with 7 nucleotides matching TRBD2. The ends lost 5 bases at V and 2 bases at J; junction bases unmatched: 6. The CDR3 extends over 14 amino acids. Germline-derived CDR1 and CDR2 are MNHEY and SMNVEV (reference sequence). CDR3 coding DNA: TGTGCCAGCAGTGTCGGACTAGAAACCTACGAGCAGTACTTC. Its protein is CASSVGLETYEQYF.

This rearrangement joins TRBV24-1 to TRBJ2-2, with 7 nucleotides matching TRBD1. CDR1 and CDR2 (germline): KGHDR, SFDVKD. The CDR3 loop spans 19 amino acids. V lost 4 bases and J lost 0; bases outside the gene matches: 13. The CDR3 protein is CATSDRKGDSPTNTGELFF. CDR3 in DNA: TGTGCCACCAGTGACCGAAAGGGGGACAGCCCAACGAACACCGGGGAGCTGTTTTTT.

This chain uses TRBV4-2 with TRBJ1-1; D gene ambiguous. CDR3 length: 14 residues. V lost 0 bases and J 0 bases, leaving 5 bases between the germline ends. Germline V gives CDR1 LGHNA, CDR2 YNFKEQ. The CDR3 DNA reads as TGTGCCAGCAGCCAAGATGCAGTGAACACTGAAGCTTTCTTT. It codes for CASSQDAVNTEAFF.

The gene calls are TRBV29-1 and TRBJ1-1; TRBD1 matches at 8 bases. Trimming cost V 6 bases and J 1 base; bases outside gene matches: 7. The germline gives CDR1 SQVTM, CDR2 ANQGSEA. This CDR3 comprises 14 residues. In nucleotides, the CDR3 is TGCAGCGTACCAGGGGGCATAAGGAACACTGAAGCTTTCTTT. Translation gives CSVPGGIRNTEAFF.

The CDR3 sequence: CAIRAGGFAIGELFF. The CDR3 DNA sequence: TGTGCCATCAGGGCAGGGGGTTTTGCGATCGGGGAGCTGTTTTTT. This sequence joins TRBV10-3 and TRBJ2-2; 7 nucleotides agree with TRBD1. The J segment lost 7 bases and the V segment lost 6 bases, leaving 11 bases of the junction unmatched. There are 15 residues in the CDR3. Germline assignment: CDR1 ENHRY and CDR2 SYGVKD.

V and J are TRBV6-5 and TRBJ1-4, with D tentatively TRBD1 (5 bases). Germline loops: CDR1 MNHEY, CDR2 SVGAGI. V lost 2 bases, J lost 8 bases, and 12 bases lay in between. CDR3 length: 14 residues. CDR3 amino acids: CASSYAGVGEKLFF. The CDR3 DNA reads TGTGCCAGCAGTTACGCGGGGGTCGGGGAAAAACTGTTTTTT.

This chain links TRBV7-9 with TRBJ1-2; D is perhaps TRBD1 (5 bases). CDR3 length: 15 amino acids. V was shortened by 1 base and J by 6 bases, with 15 bases between the two germline ends. Germline assignment: CDR1 SEHNR and CDR2 FQNEAQ (reference sequence). Here the CDR3 DNA reads TGTGCCAGCAGCTTAGTCGGGGCGGGAAGGCATGGCTACACCTTC. This translates into CASSLVGAGRHGYTF.

The chain has TRBV28 and TRBJ2-7, with D perhaps matching TRBD1 (6 bases). Trimming took off 3 bases at V and 0 bases at J, with 12 bases between the two ends. Germline CDR1 is MDHEN and CDR2 is SYDVKM. CDR3 length: 15 amino acids. CDR3 sequence (DNA): TGTGCCAGCAGTTTGTCAGGGGAAAGCTCCTACGAGCAGTACTTC. Encoded protein: CASSLSGESSYEQYF.

The chain joins TRBV14 to TRBJ1-1; 7 bases agree with TRBD1. The J segment lost 2 bases and the V segment lost 1 base, leaving 4 bases of the junction unmatched. The CDR3 is 15 residues long. Germline values: CDR1 SGHDN, CDR2 FVKESK. The DNA of the CDR3 is TGTGCCAGCAGCCAAGGGGACAGACTAAACACTGAAGCTTTCTTT. Protein: CASSQGDRLNTEAFF. The entire variable domain, with the rest obtained from reference TRBV14 and TRBJ1-1, is as follows: EAGVTQFPSHSVIEKGQTVTLRCDPISGHDNLYWYRRVMGKEIKFLLHFVKESKQDESGMPNNRFLAERTGGTYSTLKVQPAELEDSGVYFCASSQGDRLNTEAFFGQGTRLTVV.

The chain links TRBV12-5 to TRBJ2-5; 8 nucleotides agree with TRBD2. This CDR3 comprises 14 residues. The V segment lost 2 bases and the J segment 4 bases; nucleotides outside the gene matches: 3. Germline assignment: CDR1 LGHNT and CDR2 FRNRAP. Here the CDR3 DNA reads TGTGCTAGTGGTTTGACCAGCGGGGGAGAGACCCAGTACTTC. Amino acid sequence: CASGLTSGGETQYF.

This chain joins TRBV7-9 and TRBJ1-2, with a weak D call TRBD1 (5 bases). Trimming cost V 5 bases and J 3 bases, with 13 bases left between them. Per the germline V gene, CDR1 is SEHNR and CDR2 is FQNEAQ (reference sequence). The CDR3 runs 14 residues. CDR3 sequence: CASSPGREDYGYTF. The DNA for the CDR3 is TGTGCCAGCAGCCCAGGCAGGGAGGACTATGGCTACACCTTC.